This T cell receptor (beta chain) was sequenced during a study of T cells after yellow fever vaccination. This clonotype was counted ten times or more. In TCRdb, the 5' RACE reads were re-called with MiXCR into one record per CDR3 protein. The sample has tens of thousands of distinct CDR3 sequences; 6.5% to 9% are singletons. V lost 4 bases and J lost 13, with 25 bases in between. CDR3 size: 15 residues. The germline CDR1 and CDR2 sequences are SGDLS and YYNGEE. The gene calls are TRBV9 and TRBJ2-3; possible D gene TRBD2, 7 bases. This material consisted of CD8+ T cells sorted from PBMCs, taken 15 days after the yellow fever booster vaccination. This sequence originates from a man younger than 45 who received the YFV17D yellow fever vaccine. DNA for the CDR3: TGTGCCAGCAGCTCAGGGGAACTAGCGCACACGGGGGAGTATTTT. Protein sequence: CASSSGELAHTGEYF.